This T cell receptor beta chain came from a study of cytomegalovirus exposure and HLA in healthy donors. Study-level findings and limits: TCR beta V- and J-gene trimming was later associated with a missense DCLRE1C variant. There were some public TCRs occurring in many donors, but most TCR sequences were rare. Among immune exposure information, only CMV serostatus was available.

The V end lost 5 bases, the J end lost 3 bases, and 20 bases lay between the germline ends. CDR1 is MDHEN and CDR2 is SYDVKM in the germline V gene. CDR3 length: 16 amino acids. Researchers ran the PCR with 60 Vbeta and 13 Jbeta primers. Here immunoSEQ multiplex PCR was the method, and the copy in TCRdb shows in-frame clones only, minus some. Of some 190,000 clones listed, more than 75% are singletons. This clone was recorded a few times. Its antigen remains unidentified. Other DNA sequences in this sample translate to the same CDR3. This TCR was sampled from a woman between 25 and 40 years old in good health and CMV-seropositive. The V call is TRBV28, the J call TRBJ2-7; tentative D call: TRBD1 (5 bases). Sequenced input: PBMCs. The CDR3 bases are TGTGCCAGCAGTCCATCAGGGTTCGTAAGGGACTACGAGCAGTACTTC. It yields the protein CASSPSGFVRDYEQYF.